These T cell receptor beta chains were read from a single sample in a study of blood T cell repertoires in COVID-19. This table comes from immunoSEQ multiplex PCR, and its TCRdb copy is limited to in-frame clones, with some not included. The profile covers some 90,000 clones, with approximately 92% appearing a single time and roughly 5.4% taken by the ten largest. The specimen was peripheral blood. The receptor set was obtained from a woman of 80 years or more with active COVID-19. Both conserved end residues are part of each CDR3. D genes are given only for firm matches. Where a row states a size, it is once, few, many or the class of an expanded clone; other rows omit it.

>.|TRBV7-9|TRBJ1-2|.
CASSLGSDIYGYTF
TGTGCCAGCAGCTTAGGGTCAGATATCTATGGCTACACCTTC
>.|TRBV7-8|TRBJ1-1|many
CASSSYGHKNTEAFF
TGTGCCAGCAGTTCCTATGGACATAAGAACACTGAAGCTTTCTTT
>TRBD1|TRBV3-1/TRBV3-2|TRBJ2-2|.
CASETPGTGGNTGELFF
TGTGCCAGCGAAACTCCCGGGACAGGGGGGAACACCGGGGAGCTGTTTTTT
>.|TRBV6-2/TRBV6-3|TRBJ1-1|.
CASSYSTGNTEAFF
TGTGCCAGCAGTTACTCGACGGGGAACACTGAAGCTTTCTTT
>TRBD2|TRBV18|TRBJ2-3|.
CASSPGLAVTDTQYF
TGTGCCAGCTCACCGGGACTAGCGGTCACAGATACGCAGTATTTT
>.|TRBV6-2/TRBV6-3|TRBJ1-1|.
CASSYETGFWRNTEAFF
TGTGCCAGCAGTTACGAAACAGGCTTTTGGAGGAACACTGAAGCTTTCTTT
>TRBD2|TRBV12-5|TRBJ2-2|.
CASGRSPGLAGGEANTGELFF
TGTGCTAGTGGCCGAAGTCCGGGACTAGCGGGAGGAGAGGCGAACACCGGGGAGCTGTTTTTT
>.|TRBV5-5|TRBJ2-7|once
CASSLGQGPPSPYEQYF
TGTGCCAGCAGCTTGGGACAAGGCCCTCCCTCCCCCTACGAGCAGTACTTC
>.|TRBV5-6|TRBJ2-3|.
CASSLVAREGTDTQYF
TGTGCCAGCAGCTTGGTGGCTCGAGAGGGCACAGATACGCAGTATTTT
>.|TRBV19|TRBJ1-1|.
CASSIALRNTEAFF
TGTGCCAGTAGTATAGCCCTGCGAAACACTGAAGCTTTCTTT
>TRBD2|TRBV3-1/TRBV3-2|TRBJ2-1|.
CASSQGNSGQYNEQFF
TGTGCCAGCAGCCAGGGGAATAGCGGGCAATACAATGAGCAGTTCTTC
>TRBD2|TRBV7-3|TRBJ2-1|.
CASSPSGRAWNEQFF
TGTGCCAGCAGCCCGAGCGGGAGGGCCTGGAATGAGCAGTTCTTC
>.|TRBV19|TRBJ1-1|.
CASRPGVNVKEAFF
TGTGCCAGTAGGCCCGGGGTTAATGTTAAGGAAGCTTTCTTT
>.|TRBV7-2|TRBJ1-6|.
CASSSLEHSPLHF
TGTGCCAGCAGCTCGCTAGAGCATTCACCCCTCCACTTT
>TRBD1|TRBV6-9|TRBJ2-4|.
CASSYCWIGQGGGVAKNIQYF
TGTGCCAGCAGTTACTGTTGGATCGGACAGGGGGGTGGGGTAGCCAAAAACATTCAGTACTTC
>TRBD1|TRBV7-9|TRBJ1-1|.
CASSPGTVSEAFF
TGTGCCAGCAGCCCGGGGACAGTCTCTGAAGCTTTCTTT
>.|TRBV29-1|TRBJ1-2|.
CSASRGLRDYGYTF
TGCAGCGCCTCCCGGGGACTCAGGGACTATGGCTACACCTTC
>.|TRBV7-3|TRBJ2-1|.
CASSPMEGISYNEQFF
TGTGCCAGCAGCCCGATGGAGGGGATCTCCTACAATGAGCAGTTCTTC
>.|TRBV7-3|TRBJ2-3|once
CASSLKGDTTDTQYF
TGTGCCAGCAGCTTAAAGGGGGACACCACAGATACGCAGTATTTT
>TRBD2|TRBV4-2|TRBJ2-7|once
CASSQDRGEREVSYEQYF
TGTGCCAGCAGCCAAGATCGGGGGGAGCGGGAGGTGTCCTACGAGCAGTACTTC
>.|TRBV7-9|TRBJ1-1|.
CASSLGGMNTEAFF
TGTGCCAGCAGCTTAGGGGGCATGAACACTGAAGCTTTCTTT
>TRBD2|TRBV9|TRBJ2-3|once
CASSPIAGGPVDTQYF
TGTGCCAGCAGCCCTATAGCGGGAGGGCCGGTAGATACGCAGTATTTT
>TRBD1|TRBV27|TRBJ2-6|.
CASSLLGQGANGANVLTF
TGTGCCAGCAGTTTACTAGGACAGGGGGCCAATGGGGCCAACGTCCTGACTTTC
>TRBD1|TRBV9|TRBJ2-7|.
CASRWTGSSYEQYF
TGTGCCAGCAGGTGGACAGGTAGCTCCTACGAGCAGTACTTC
>TRBD1|TRBV6-5|TRBJ2-2|.
CASRDRGTGELFF
TGTGCCAGCAGGGACAGGGGAACCGGGGAGCTGTTTTTT
>TRBD2|TRBV5-8|TRBJ2-7|.
CASSFRGGSREQYF
TGTGCCAGCAGTTTCCGGGGCGGGAGCAGAGAGCAGTACTTC